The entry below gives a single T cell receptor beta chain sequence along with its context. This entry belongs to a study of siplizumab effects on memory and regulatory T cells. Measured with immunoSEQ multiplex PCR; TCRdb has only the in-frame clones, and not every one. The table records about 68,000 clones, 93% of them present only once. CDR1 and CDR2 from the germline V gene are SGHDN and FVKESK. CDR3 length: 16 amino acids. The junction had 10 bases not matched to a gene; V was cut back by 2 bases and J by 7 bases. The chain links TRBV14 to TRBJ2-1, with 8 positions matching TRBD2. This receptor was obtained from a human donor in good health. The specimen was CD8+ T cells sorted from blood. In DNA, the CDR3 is TGTGCCAGCAGCCAATACATTAGCGGGGCGAGGAATGAGCAGTTCTTC. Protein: CASSQYISGARNEQFF.